These 11 T cell receptor beta chains were all obtained from the same sample, sequenced in a study of cytomegalovirus exposure and HLA in healthy donors. PCR involved 60 Vbeta and 13 Jbeta primers. The protocol was immunoSEQ multiplex PCR, while the TCRdb copy is restricted to in-frame clones and leaves out a portion. The sample holds more than 95,000 clones; 60% to 85% are singletons and the top ten take approximately 3.6%. Sequencing was carried out using PBMCs. These receptors were taken from a young man in good health and CMV-seronegative.

This clone was seen a few times. This rearrangement joins TRBV6-1 to TRBJ1-3; no firm D call. This CDR3 is built from 16 residues. Germline V CDR1 and CDR2: MNHNS, SASEGT. Trimming removed 1 base at V and 0 bases at J, with 10 bases between. The CDR3 nucleotides are TGTGCCAGCAGTGAAGTAAGAGTTTTCTCTGGAAACACCATATATTTT. Its translation: CASSEVRVFSGNTIYF.

The V gene is TRBV29-1, the J gene TRBJ2-3; D possibly corresponds to TRBD1 (6 bases). CDR1 is SQVTM, CDR2 ANQGSEA, per germline. Trimming took 6 bases from V and 2 from J, leaving 12 bases between them. CDR3 length: 13 amino acids. This chain's CDR3 is CSVSGDSTDTQYF. The CDR3 coding sequence is TGCAGCGTCTCAGGGGATTCCACAGATACGCAGTATTTT.

The J gene is TRBJ2-4, the V gene TRBV18, with 8 bases that match TRBD1. Germline CDR1 and CDR2: KGHSH and LQKENI. The V and J ends lost 3 bases and 0 bases, in that order; junction bases with no gene match: 4. This CDR3 is built from 16 residues. The chain's CDR3 is CASSPGTGVAKNIQYF. DNA for the CDR3: TGTGCCAGCTCACCCGGGACAGGCGTAGCCAAAAACATTCAGTACTTC.

The chain has TRBV28 and TRBJ1-2; tentatively, D is TRBD1 (5 bases). Germline V gene sequence: CDR1 MDHEN, CDR2 SYDVKM. Deletions cut 7 bases from V and 3 bases from J, with 15 bases between. The CDR3 is 14 residues long. CDR3 sequence: CASISPGGDYGYTF. CDR3 sequence (DNA): TGTGCCAGCATCTCGCCGGGGGGGGACTATGGCTACACCTTC.

CDR3 sequence reads: CASSLYGPQDRLNTEAFF. The CDR3 DNA reads TGTGCCAGCAGTTTATATGGCCCGCAGGACAGGCTGAACACTGAAGCTTTCTTT. The V gene is TRBV28, the J gene TRBJ1-1; TRBD1 agrees at 7 bases. V lost 1 base and J lost 0; bases outside the gene matches: 11. The CDR3 is made up of 18 amino acids. From germline, CDR1 is MDHEN and CDR2 SYDVKM.

V gene TRBV4-1 combines with J gene TRBJ1-2, with TRBD1 matching 10 bases. CDR1 is MGHRA and CDR2 is YSYEKL in the germline V gene. V trimming: 4 bases; J trimming: 8 bases; junction bases outside the gene matches: 19. This CDR3 has 18 amino acids. The CDR3 loop is CASSPPSDRGDWLSGYTF. Written as DNA, the CDR3 is TGCGCCAGCAGCCCTCCATCGGACAGGGGGGATTGGTTGAGCGGCTACACCTTC.

The genes are TRBV30 and TRBJ1-1; perhaps TRBD1 as D (6 bases). V lost 0 bases and J 1 base, leaving 12 bases between the germline ends. The germline V gene encodes CDR1 GTSNPN and CDR2 SVGIG (reference sequence). The CDR3 loop spans 15 amino acids. Here the CDR3 reads CAWSVTGSKNTEAFF. CDR3 coding DNA: TGTGCCTGGAGTGTGACAGGTTCGAAGAACACTGAAGCTTTCTTT.

This clone was seen just once. The chain links TRBV2 to TRBJ1-1; D not resolved. Germline V gene data show CDR1 as SNHLY and CDR2 as FYNNEI. V gave up 6 bases and J gave up 0 bases, with 8 bases separating them. CDR3 length: 13 residues. For the CDR3, the DNA is TGTGCCAGCAGAGTGGCCCTGAACACTGAAGCTTTCTTT. Translating it yields CASRVALNTEAFF.

This chain uses TRBV6-6 with TRBJ1-6; no clear D gene. This CDR3 contains 16 residues. Germline assignment: CDR1 MNHNY and CDR2 SVGAGI (reference sequence). V lost 0 bases and J 8 bases, leaving 14 bases between the germline ends. The chain's CDR3 is CASSYSSRGPDSPLHF. In nucleotides, the CDR3 is TGTGCCAGCAGTTACTCGTCGCGAGGGCCGGATTCACCCCTCCACTTT.

The rearrangement joins TRBV19 to TRBJ2-1, with 9 positions matching TRBD2. V trimming: 3 bases; J trimming: 0 bases; junction bases outside the gene matches: 12. This CDR3 spans 19 amino acids. Looked up from germline, CDR1 is LNHDA and CDR2 is SQIVND (reference sequence). CDR3 in DNA: TGTGCCAGTAGTATGGGGCTAGCGGGACTCCGTTCCTCCTACAATGAGCAGTTCTTC. Amino acid sequence: CASSMGLAGLRSSYNEQFF.

This chain uses TRBV6-1 with TRBJ1-1; possibly TRBD1 for D (5 bases). The CDR3 has 11 residues. With 3 bases removed from V and 8 bases from J, the gap between germline ends came to 7 bases. Germline values: CDR1 MNHNS, CDR2 SASEGT. CDR3 protein: CASSDPGEAFF. The CDR3 DNA is TGTGCCAGCAGTGACCCAGGGGAAGCTTTCTTT.